Each of the 24 T cell receptor beta chains below was sequenced from the same sample in a study of persistence of HIV-infected CD4 T cells. Their antigen targets remain unknown. This was the immunoSEQ version 4 assay in survey mode. Clones were read by immunoSEQ multiplex PCR, and TCRdb kept only the in-frame ones, dropping some. The top ten hold less than 2% of the sample, which has over 35,000 clones, roughly nine tenths seen once. Anti-CD3/anti-CD28 beads served as a nonspecific positive control stimulus. Sorting selected CD4+ T cells upregulating both CD40 ligand and CD69. The source was CD4+ T cells sorted from PBMCs after 18-hour stimulation, collected from a patient who received antiretroviral therapy. All receptors come from an adult man with HIV who was CMV-seropositive.

Remarks on this clone: The sample holds other DNA sequences that translate to the same CDR3. The chain joins TRBV5-4 to TRBJ1-6, with a possible D match to TRBD1 (6 bases). The CDR3 consists of 16 residues. Germline V gives CDR1 SGHNT, CDR2 YYREEE (reference sequence). The V and J ends lost 6 bases and 4 bases respectively, with 17 bases between them. Here the CDR3 reads CASKKGGEGYNSPLHF. As DNA, the CDR3 is TGTGCCAGCAAAAAGGGGGGGGAGGGGTATAATTCACCCCTCCACTTT.

The V gene is TRBV7-3, the J gene TRBJ1-1; 9 positions match TRBD1. The V gene end was trimmed by 5 bases and the J gene end by 6 bases; junction bases not matched to a gene: 13. The length of the CDR3 is 16 residues. Looked up from germline, CDR1 is SGHTA and CDR2 is FQGTGA. CDR3 region: CASSPYTGGRRAEAFF. The CDR3 region has the DNA TGTGCCAGCAGCCCCTACACAGGGGGCAGAAGGGCTGAAGCTTTCTTT.

This chain joins TRBV7-6 and TRBJ2-2; TRBD2 might be the D (6 bases). The V and J ends lost 5 bases and 9 bases respectively, with 13 bases between them. From germline, CDR1 is SGHVS and CDR2 FNYEAQ. This CDR3 spans 13 amino acids. DNA for the CDR3: TGTGCCAGCAGCGGAGGTAGCGGCAGGGAGCTGTTTTTT. This encodes CASSGGSGRELFF. The whole variable domain, remainder taken from reference TRBV7-6 and TRBJ2-2, is GAGVSQSPRYKVTKRGQDVALRCDPISGHVSLYWYRQALGQGPEFLTYFNYEAQQDKSGLPNDRFSAERPEGSISTLTIQRTEQRDSAMYRCASSGGSGRELFFGEGSRLTVL.

This chain joins TRBV2 and TRBJ2-2; D is possibly TRBD1 or TRBD2 (5 bases each). The CDR3 covers 14 residues. Deletions cut 8 bases from V and 1 base from J, with 11 bases between. Germline loops: CDR1 SNHLY, CDR2 FYNNEI. Here the CDR3 reads CASFRDRNTGELFF. The DNA of the CDR3 is TGTGCCAGCTTCCGGGACCGGAACACCGGGGAGCTGTTTTTT.

This chain uses TRBV7-3 with TRBJ2-3; 10 positions agree with TRBD2. The CDR3 totals 21 residues. Unmatched junction bases numbered 19, after V lost 4 bases and J lost 0 bases. Germline-derived CDR1 and CDR2 are SGHTA and FQGTGA. CDR3: CASSYYKKRGGHGTSTDTQYF. The DNA for the CDR3 is TGTGCCAGCAGCTACTACAAGAAGCGGGGGGGCCATGGGACTAGCACAGATACGCAGTATTTT. The entire variable domain, with the rest obtained from reference TRBV7-3 and TRBJ2-3, is as follows: GAGVSQTPSNKVTEKGKYVELRCDPISGHTALYWYRQSLGQGPEFLIYFQGTGAADDSGLPNDRFFAVRPEGSVSTLKIQRTERGDSAVYLCASSYYKKRGGHGTSTDTQYFGPGTRLTVL.

This chain joins TRBV3-1 (or the pseudogene TRBV3-2) and TRBJ1-6; the match to TRBD1 covers 7 bases. From germline, CDR1 is LGHDT and CDR2 YNNKEL (reference sequence). Trimming took 5 bases from V and 8 from J; bases not matched to a gene: 6. CDR3 length: 14 residues. This chain's CDR3 is CASSDRVGDSPLHF. The CDR3 bases are TGTGCCAGCAGCGACAGGGTAGGAGATTCACCCCTCCACTTT.

The chain combines TRBV30 with TRBJ2-3; 8 positions match TRBD1. This CDR3 region has 15 residues. The germline V gene has CDR1 GTSNPN and CDR2 SVGIG (reference sequence). With 4 bases clipped from V and 4 bases from J, the junction kept 10 bases outside the gene matches. In DNA, the CDR3 is TGTGCCTGGAAGGGCGGAGACAGGGGATCAGATACGCAGTATTTT. Its translation: CAWKGGDRGSDTQYF.

J is TRBJ1-2 and V is TRBV2; D not certain. The V end was cut by 7 bases, the J end by 7 bases, with 13 bases between. CDR1 is SNHLY and CDR2 is FYNNEI in the germline V gene. CDR3 size: 12 residues. The CDR3 region is CASTQPAGGYTF. The DNA for the CDR3 is TGTGCCAGCACCCAGCCGGCTGGTGGCTACACCTTC.

This chain joins TRBV10-3 and TRBJ1-3; D gene ambiguous. Trimming took 2 bases from V and 2 from J, leaving 4 bases between them. This CDR3 spans 13 amino acids. Germline CDR1 reads ENHRY; CDR2 reads SYGVKD. The CDR3 coding sequence is TGTGCCATCAGTGAGGCAGCTGGAAACACCATATATTTT. It encodes CAISEAAGNTIYF.

V gene TRBV6-5 combines with J gene TRBJ2-7; D perhaps matches TRBD1 (6 bases). With 8 bases removed from V and 0 bases from J, the gap between germline ends came to 14 bases. The CDR3 contains 14 residues. CDR1 is MNHEY and CDR2 is SVGAGI in the germline V gene. The CDR3: CASRTGTSSYEQYF. CDR3 sequence (DNA): TGTGCCAGCCGAACCGGGACATCCTCCTACGAGCAGTACTTC.

This chain joins TRBV3-1 (or the pseudogene TRBV3-2) and TRBJ2-5; 8 bases align to TRBD2. There are 15 residues in the CDR3. Looked up from germline, CDR1 is LGHDT and CDR2 is YNNKEL (reference sequence). The J segment lost 5 bases and the V segment lost 7 bases, leaving 12 bases of the junction unmatched. The CDR3 spells CASNRPGGVGETQYF. The CDR3 bases are TGTGCCAGCAACCGACCCGGGGGGGTTGGGGAGACCCAGTACTTC.

V and J are TRBV5-6 and TRBJ1-4; 7 positions match TRBD1. The CDR3 extends over 14 amino acids. V lost 4 bases, J lost 6 bases, and 6 bases stayed unmatched. Per the germline V gene, CDR1 is SGHDT and CDR2 is YYEEEE. CDR3 DNA sequence: TGTGCCAGCAGCAAACAGGGGATTGATGAAAAACTGTTTTTT. Amino acids: CASSKQGIDEKLFF.

The chain links TRBV19 to TRBJ1-4; D is undetermined. The CDR3 runs 13 residues. Trimming removed 3 bases at V and 7 bases at J, with 9 bases between. Per germline, CDR1 LNHDA and CDR2 SQIVND (reference sequence). The CDR3, as DNA: TGTGCCAGTAGTATCCCAGTTGGTGAAAAACTGTTTTTT. Translated, it gives CASSIPVGEKLFF.

The V gene is TRBV5-1, the J gene TRBJ2-1; D is possibly TRBD1 (6 bases). CDR1 and CDR2 from the germline V gene are SGHRS and YFSETQ. This CDR3 has 17 amino acids. Trimming removed 4 bases from V and 5 bases from J, with 22 bases in between. The DNA of the CDR3 is TGCGCCAGCAGCACGGAGTACCTCGGACAGATCAACAATGAGCAGTTCTTC. It is translated as CASSTEYLGQINNEQFF.

V and J are TRBV2 and TRBJ1-4; D not certain. Trimming took 2 bases from V and 8 from J, leaving 12 bases between them. The CDR3 covers 14 residues. The germline V gene encodes CDR1 SNHLY and CDR2 FYNNEI. Written as DNA, the CDR3 is TGTGCCAGCAGTGAAATTCGAGGTGGGGAAAAACTGTTTTTT. Amino acids: CASSEIRGGEKLFF.

Only one count was recorded for this clone. This chain joins TRBV4-1 and TRBJ2-2; D might be TRBD1 (6 bases). CDR1 MGHRA and CDR2 YSYEKL come from the germline V gene. V lost 0 bases, J lost 5 bases, and 10 bases lay in between. The CDR3 sequence is 15 residues long. The CDR3 bases are TGCGCCAGCAGCCAAGACGGGACAATAACCGGGGAGCTGTTTTTT. Translating gives CASSQDGTITGELFF.

The chain combines TRBV2 with TRBJ1-2; TRBD1 matches 8 bases. Germline V CDR1 and CDR2: SNHLY, FYNNEI. After removal of 3 bases from V and 8 bases from J, the junction contained 5 bases not matched to a gene. The CDR3 contains 13 residues. CDR3 sequence reads: CASSDGQGQGYTF. CDR3 coding DNA: TGTGCCAGCAGTGATGGACAGGGTCAGGGCTACACCTTC.

The chain uses TRBV11-2 and TRBJ2-2; perhaps TRBD1 as D (8 bases). This CDR3 comprises 15 residues. Deletions cut 3 bases from V and 3 bases from J, with 11 bases between. Germline V gene data show CDR1 as SGHAT and CDR2 as FQNNGV. The CDR3: CASSFTGGDTGELFF. In DNA form, the CDR3 reads TGTGCCAGCAGCTTTACAGGGGGGGACACCGGGGAGCTGTTTTTT.

The chain has TRBV2 and TRBJ2-7; TRBD2 aligns across 8 bases. CDR3 size: 14 residues. Germline loops: CDR1 SNHLY, CDR2 FYNNEI. V trimming: 8 bases; J trimming: 1 base; junction bases outside the gene matches: 7. CDR3 protein: CASREGQASYEQYF. CDR3 in DNA: TGTGCCAGCCGGGAGGGGCAGGCGTCCTACGAGCAGTACTTC.

The chain couples TRBV7-2 to TRBJ2-5; 8 nucleotides align to TRBD2. The germline CDR1 and CDR2 sequences are SGHTA and FQGNSA. This CDR3 spans 14 amino acids. V trimming: 2 bases; J trimming: 3 bases; junction bases outside the gene matches: 2. This CDR3 is CASSLQAGEETQYF. CDR3 DNA: TGTGCCAGCAGCTTACAAGCGGGGGAAGAGACCCAGTACTTC.

The V gene is TRBV15, the J gene TRBJ1-5, with D perhaps matching TRBD1 (5 bases). The V end was cut by 0 bases, the J end by 2 bases, with 8 bases between. Germline CDR1 and CDR2: LNHNV and YYDKDF (reference sequence). The CDR3 is 15 residues long. The CDR3 loop reads CATSRDRVGNQPQHF. CDR3 DNA sequence: TGTGCCACCAGCAGAGACAGGGTCGGCAATCAGCCCCAGCATTTT. The full variable domain, rest sourced from reference TRBV15 and TRBJ1-5, is DAMVIQNPRYQVTQFGKPVTLSCSQTLNHNVMYWYQQKSSQAPKLLFHYYDKDFNNEADTPDNFQSRRPNTSFCFLDIRSPGLGDTAMYLCATSRDRVGNQPQHFGDGTRLSIL.

V and J are TRBV24-1 and TRBJ2-1, with 8 bases aligning to TRBD1. In germline, CDR1 is KGHDR, CDR2 SFDVKD. This CDR3 contains 15 residues. The V and J ends lost 4 bases and 5 bases, in that order; junction bases with no gene match: 6. DNA for the CDR3: TGTGCCACCAGTGACCCAGGGGGCGCCCACAATGAGCAGTTCTTC. It translates to CATSDPGGAHNEQFF.

V usage is TRBV7-3 and J usage is TRBJ2-2, with TRBD1 matching over 8 bases. From germline, CDR1 is SGHTA and CDR2 FQGTGA. This CDR3 has 17 amino acids. Germline trimming cut 2 bases from V and 3 bases from J; bases unmatched to any gene: 8. The CDR3 here is CASSLSGRGRDTGELFF. In nucleotides, the CDR3 is TGTGCCAGCAGCTTATCGGGCAGGGGGCGCGACACCGGGGAGCTGTTTTTT. Looking up the rest from reference TRBV7-3 and TRBJ2-2 gives the full variable domain: GAGVSQTPSNKVTEKGKYVELRCDPISGHTALYWYRQSLGQGPEFLIYFQGTGAADDSGLPNDRFFAVRPEGSVSTLKIQRTERGDSAVYLCASSLSGRGRDTGELFFGEGSRLTVL.

This chain links TRBV4-1 with TRBJ2-1; D not certain. CDR1 MGHRA and CDR2 YSYEKL come from the germline V gene. The CDR3 sequence is 14 residues long. V was shortened by 1 base and J by 10 bases, with 14 bases between the two germline ends. CDR3 amino acids: CASSQGIRLKEQFF. The CDR3 DNA reads TGCGCCAGCAGCCAAGGGATCAGGCTTAAAGAGCAGTTCTTC.